This TCR beta chain appears in the sequencing data of a study of OX40 agonist ivuxolimab in advanced cancers. On the study more broadly: Ivuxolimab, which patients received intravenously every 2 weeks, was dosed at 0.01 to 10 mg/kg. Whole-study results and caveats: CD4+ and CD8+ blood T cells expanded clonally by week 6 at 0.1 to 3.0 mg/kg.

Details on this clone: Its antigen is unknown.

Germline CDR1 SGHNT, CDR2 YENEEA. There are 13 residues in the CDR3. J lost 10 bases, V lost 4 bases, and 4 bases had no gene match. This table comes from immunoSEQ multiplex PCR, and its TCRdb copy is limited to in-frame clones, with some not included. The sample contains about 150,000 clones, 85% to 95% of which appear only once. This chain joins TRBV11-3 and TRBJ2-3; 11 nucleotides match TRBD2. The clonotype comes from an adult with an advanced solid tumor such as melanoma, head and neck, liver or kidney cancer. This sample comprised CD4+ or CD8+ T cells sorted from blood, obtained in a trial of the OX40 agonist ivuxolimab. The CDR3 here is CASSSSTSGAQYF. CDR3 bases: TGTGCCAGCAGCTCCTCGACTAGCGGGGCGCAGTATTTT. Using reference TRBV11-3 and TRBJ2-3 for the parts outside the CDR3, the full variable domain is EAGVVQSPRYKIIEKKQPVAFWCNPISGHNTLYWYLQNLGQGPELLIRYENEEAVDDSQLPKDRFSAERLKGVDSTLKIQPAELGDSAVYLCASSSSTSGAQYFGPGTRLTVL.